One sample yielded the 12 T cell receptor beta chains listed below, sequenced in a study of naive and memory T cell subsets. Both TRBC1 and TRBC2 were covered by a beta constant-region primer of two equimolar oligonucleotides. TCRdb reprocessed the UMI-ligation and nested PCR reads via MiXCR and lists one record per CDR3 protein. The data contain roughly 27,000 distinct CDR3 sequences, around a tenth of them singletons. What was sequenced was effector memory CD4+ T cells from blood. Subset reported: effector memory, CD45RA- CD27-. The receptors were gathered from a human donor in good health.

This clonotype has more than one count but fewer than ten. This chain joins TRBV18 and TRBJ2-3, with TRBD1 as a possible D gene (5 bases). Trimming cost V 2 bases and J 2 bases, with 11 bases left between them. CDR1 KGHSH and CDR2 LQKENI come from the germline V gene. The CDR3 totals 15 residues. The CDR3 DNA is TGTGCCAGCTCACCAATCAGGGCTTTCACAGATACGCAGTATTTT. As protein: CASSPIRAFTDTQYF.

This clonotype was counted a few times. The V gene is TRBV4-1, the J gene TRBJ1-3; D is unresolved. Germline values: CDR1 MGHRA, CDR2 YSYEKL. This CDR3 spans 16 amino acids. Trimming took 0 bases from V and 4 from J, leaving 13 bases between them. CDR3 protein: CASSQDRLVVGNTIYF. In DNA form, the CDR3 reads TGCGCCAGCAGCCAAGACCGCCTGGTAGTCGGAAACACCATATATTTT.

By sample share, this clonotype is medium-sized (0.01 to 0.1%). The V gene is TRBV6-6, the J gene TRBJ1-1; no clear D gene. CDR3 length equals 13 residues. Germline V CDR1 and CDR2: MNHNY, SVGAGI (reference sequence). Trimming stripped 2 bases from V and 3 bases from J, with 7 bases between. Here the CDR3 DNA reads TGTGCCAGCAGTTACGAGACACACACTGAAGCTTTCTTT. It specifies CASSYETHTEAFF.

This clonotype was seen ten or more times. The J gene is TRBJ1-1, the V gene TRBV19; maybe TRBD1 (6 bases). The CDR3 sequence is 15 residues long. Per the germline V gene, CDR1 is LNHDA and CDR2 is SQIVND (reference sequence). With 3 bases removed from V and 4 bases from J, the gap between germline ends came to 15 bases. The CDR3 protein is CASSMVDSWGTEAFF. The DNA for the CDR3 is TGTGCCAGTAGTATGGTGGACAGCTGGGGCACTGAAGCTTTCTTT.

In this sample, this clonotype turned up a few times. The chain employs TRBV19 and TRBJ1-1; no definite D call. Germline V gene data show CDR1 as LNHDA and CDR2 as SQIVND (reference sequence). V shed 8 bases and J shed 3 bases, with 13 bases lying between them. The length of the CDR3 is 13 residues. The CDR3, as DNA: TGTGCCAGTCAGGAAAACGGGGACACTGAAGCTTTCTTT. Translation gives CASQENGDTEAFF. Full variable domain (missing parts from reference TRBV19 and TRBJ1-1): DGGITQSPKYLFRKEGQNVTLSCEQNLNHDAMYWYRQDPGQGLRLIYYSQIVNDFQKGDIAEGYSVSREKKESFPLTVTSAQKNPTAFYLCASQENGDTEAFFGQGTRLTVV.

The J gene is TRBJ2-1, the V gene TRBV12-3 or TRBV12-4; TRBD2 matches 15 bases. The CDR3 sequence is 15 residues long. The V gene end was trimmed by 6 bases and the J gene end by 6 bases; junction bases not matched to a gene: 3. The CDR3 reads CASSPGLAGGNEQFF. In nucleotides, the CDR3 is TGTGCCAGCAGCCCGGGACTAGCGGGGGGCAATGAGCAGTTCTTC.

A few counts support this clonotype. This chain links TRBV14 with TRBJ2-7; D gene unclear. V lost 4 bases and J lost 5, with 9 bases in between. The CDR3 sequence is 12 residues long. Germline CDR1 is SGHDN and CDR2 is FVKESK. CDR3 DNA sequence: TGTGCCAGCAGCCCCACCTGGGACGAGCAGTACTTC. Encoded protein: CASSPTWDEQYF.

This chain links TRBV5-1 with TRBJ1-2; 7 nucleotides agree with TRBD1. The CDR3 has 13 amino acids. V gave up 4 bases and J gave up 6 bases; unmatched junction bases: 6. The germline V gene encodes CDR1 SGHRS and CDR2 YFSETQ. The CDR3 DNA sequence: TGCGCCAGCAGCCGCGACAGGGACGATGGCTACACCTTC. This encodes CASSRDRDDGYTF.

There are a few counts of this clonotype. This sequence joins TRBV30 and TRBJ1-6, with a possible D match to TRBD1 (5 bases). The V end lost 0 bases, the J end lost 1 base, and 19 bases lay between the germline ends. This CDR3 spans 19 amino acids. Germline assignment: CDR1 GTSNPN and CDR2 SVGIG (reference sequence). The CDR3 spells CAWSVLSRAPGSYNSPLHF. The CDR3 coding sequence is TGTGCCTGGAGTGTCTTGAGCCGGGCCCCAGGGTCCTATAATTCACCCCTCCACTTT. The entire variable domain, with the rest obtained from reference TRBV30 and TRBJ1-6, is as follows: SQTIHQWPATLVQPVGSPLSLECTVEGTSNPNLYWYRQAAGRGLQLLFYSVGIGQISSEVPQNLSASRPQDRQFILSSKKLLLSDSGFYLCAWSVLSRAPGSYNSPLHFGNGTRLTVT.

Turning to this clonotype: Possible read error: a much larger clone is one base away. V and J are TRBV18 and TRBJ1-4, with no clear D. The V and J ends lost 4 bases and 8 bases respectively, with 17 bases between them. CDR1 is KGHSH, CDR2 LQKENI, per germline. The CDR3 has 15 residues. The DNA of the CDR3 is TGTGCCAGCTCACGAACCTCACAAGAGAAAGAAAAACTGTTTTTT. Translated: CASSRTSQEKEKLFF.

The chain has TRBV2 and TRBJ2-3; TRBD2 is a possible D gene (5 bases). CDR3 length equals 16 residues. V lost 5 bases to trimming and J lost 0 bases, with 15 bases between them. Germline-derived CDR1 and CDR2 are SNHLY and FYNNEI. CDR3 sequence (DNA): TGTGCCAGCAGTACTAGTTGGCCGTCTAGCACAGATACGCAGTATTTT. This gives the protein CASSTSWPSSTDTQYF. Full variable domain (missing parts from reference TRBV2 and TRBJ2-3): EPEVTQTPSHQVTQMGQEVILRCVPISNHLYFYWYRQILGQKVEFLVSFYNNEISEKSEIFDDQFSVERPDGSNFTLKIRSTKLEDSAMYFCASSTSWPSSTDTQYFGPGTRLTVL.

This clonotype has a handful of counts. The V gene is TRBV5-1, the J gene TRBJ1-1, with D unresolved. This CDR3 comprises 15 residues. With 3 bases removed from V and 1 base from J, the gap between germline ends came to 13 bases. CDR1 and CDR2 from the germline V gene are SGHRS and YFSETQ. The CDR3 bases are TGCGCCAGCAGCTCCTCCCTAGGGCCGAACACTGAAGCTTTCTTT. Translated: CASSSSLGPNTEAFF. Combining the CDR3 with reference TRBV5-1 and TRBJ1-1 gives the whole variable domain KAGVTQTPRYLIKTRGQQVTLSCSPISGHRSVSWYQQTPGQGLQFLFEYFSETQRNKGNFPGRFSGRQFSNSRSEMNVSTLELGDSALYLCASSSSLGPNTEAFFGQGTRLTVV.